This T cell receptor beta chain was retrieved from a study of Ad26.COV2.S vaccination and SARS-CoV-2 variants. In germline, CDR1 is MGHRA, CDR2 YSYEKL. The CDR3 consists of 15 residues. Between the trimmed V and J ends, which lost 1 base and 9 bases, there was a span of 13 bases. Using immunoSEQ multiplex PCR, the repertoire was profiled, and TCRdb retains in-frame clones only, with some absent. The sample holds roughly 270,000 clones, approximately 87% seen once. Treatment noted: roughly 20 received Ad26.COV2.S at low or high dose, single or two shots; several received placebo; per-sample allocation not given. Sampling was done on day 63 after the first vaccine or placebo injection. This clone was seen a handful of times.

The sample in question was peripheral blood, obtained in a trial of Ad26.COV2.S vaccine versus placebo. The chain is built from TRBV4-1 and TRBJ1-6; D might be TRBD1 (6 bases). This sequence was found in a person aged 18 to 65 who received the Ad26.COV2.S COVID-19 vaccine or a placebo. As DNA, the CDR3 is TGCGCCAGCAGCCAAGGGAGAGGGGGGAGTTCACCCCTCCACTTT. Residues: CASSQGRGGSSPLHF.